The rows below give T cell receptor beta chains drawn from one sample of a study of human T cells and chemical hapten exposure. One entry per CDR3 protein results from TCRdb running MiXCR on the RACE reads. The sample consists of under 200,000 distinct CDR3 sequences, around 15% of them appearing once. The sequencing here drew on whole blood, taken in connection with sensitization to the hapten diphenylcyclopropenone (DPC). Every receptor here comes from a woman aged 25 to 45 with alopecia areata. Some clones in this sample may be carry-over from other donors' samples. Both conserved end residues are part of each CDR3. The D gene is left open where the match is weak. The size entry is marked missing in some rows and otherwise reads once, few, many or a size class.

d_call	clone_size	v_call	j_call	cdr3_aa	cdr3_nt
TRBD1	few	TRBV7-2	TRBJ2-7	CASSKDRGRASYEQYF	TGTGCCAGCAGCAAAGACAGGGGCCGGGCATCCTACGAGCAGTACTTC
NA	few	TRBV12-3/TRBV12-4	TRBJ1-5	CASSLGGSNSNQPQHF	TGTGCCAGCAGTTTGGGTGGCAGCAATAGCAATCAGCCCCAGCATTTT
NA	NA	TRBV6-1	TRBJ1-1	CASYWGNTEAFF	TGTGCCAGCTACTGGGGGAACACTGAAGCTTTCTTT
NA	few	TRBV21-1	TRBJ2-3	CASSKLRGLTEYF	TGTGCCAGCAGCAAATTGCGGGGGCTGACCGAGTATTTT
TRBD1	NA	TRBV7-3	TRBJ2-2	CASSLTLGQAHTGELFF	TGTGCCAGCAGCTTAACCTTGGGACAGGCCCACACCGGGGAGCTGTTTTTT
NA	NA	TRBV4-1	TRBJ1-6	CASRYGGNSPLHF	TGCGCCAGCAGATATGGGGGCAATTCACCCCTCCACTTT
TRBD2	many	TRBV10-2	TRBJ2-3	CASSELGLAKRDTQYF	TGCGCCAGCAGTGAGTTGGGACTAGCGAAACGAGATACGCAGTATTTT
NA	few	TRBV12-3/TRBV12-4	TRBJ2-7	CASSLARDGEQYF	TGTGCCAGCAGTTTAGCCAGGGATGGCGAGCAGTACTTC
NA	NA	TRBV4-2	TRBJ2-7	CASSQSRGLEQYF	TGTGCCAGCAGCCAAAGCCGGGGACTCGAGCAGTACTTC
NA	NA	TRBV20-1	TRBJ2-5	CSATLQETQYF	TGCAGTGCTACTCTTCAAGAGACCCAGTACTTC
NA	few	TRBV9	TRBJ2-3	CASSIQEWTATQYF	TGTGCCAGCAGCATACAAGAATGGACAGCTACGCAGTATTTT
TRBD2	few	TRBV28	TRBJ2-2	CASRRGGSNTGELFF	TGTGCCAGCAGACGCGGGGGATCGAACACCGGGGAGCTGTTTTTT
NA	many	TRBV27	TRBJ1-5	CASSGFFGQPQHF	TGTGCCAGCAGCGGGTTTTTCGGTCAGCCCCAGCATTTT
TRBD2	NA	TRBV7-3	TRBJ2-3	CASSPKLLAGGGVGDTQYF	TGTGCCAGCAGCCCCAAGCTACTAGCGGGAGGAGGGGTAGGAGATACGCAGTATTTT
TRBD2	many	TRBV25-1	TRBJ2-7	CASSEWPSGVRF	TGTGCCAGCAGTGAATGGCCTAGCGGGGTTCGCTTC
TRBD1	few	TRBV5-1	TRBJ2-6	CASRGQDHDSGANVLTF	TGCGCCAGCAGGGGACAGGATCATGATTCTGGGGCCAACGTCCTGACTTTC
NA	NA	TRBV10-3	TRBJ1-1	CAISPAGAAEAFF	TGTGCCATCAGCCCGGCGGGCGCCGCTGAAGCTTTCTTT
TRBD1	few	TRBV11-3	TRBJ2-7	CASSPIQGTGEQYF	TGTGCCAGCAGCCCGATACAGGGGACAGGCGAGCAGTACTTC
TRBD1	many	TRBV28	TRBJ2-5	CASSPTGTGSKSTQYF	TGTGCCAGCAGTCCCACCGGGACAGGTTCTAAGTCGACCCAGTACTTC
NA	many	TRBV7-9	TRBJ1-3	CASSLSGSGNTIYF	TGTGCCAGCAGCTTATCAGGGTCTGGAAACACCATATATTTT
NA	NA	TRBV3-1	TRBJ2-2	CASSPQGTGELFF	TGTGCCAGCAGCCCCCAAGGGACCGGGGAGCTGTTTTTT
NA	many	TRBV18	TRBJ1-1	CASSQSRGKNTEAFF	TGTGCCAGCTCACAAAGCAGGGGCAAGAACACTGAAGCTTTCTTT
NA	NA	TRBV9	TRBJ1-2	CASGGTGDSNYGYTF	TGTGCCAGCGGTGGCACAGGAGATTCTAACTATGGCTACACCTTC
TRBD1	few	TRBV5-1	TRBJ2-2	CASSPRQGRDTGELFF	TGCGCCAGCAGCCCTAGACAGGGCCGGGACACCGGGGAGCTGTTTTTT
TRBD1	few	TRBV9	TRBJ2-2	CASTPGQGNTGELFF	TGTGCCAGCACTCCGGGACAGGGGAACACCGGGGAGCTGTTTTTT
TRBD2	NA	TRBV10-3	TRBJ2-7	CAISGSGISSYEQYF	TGTGCCATCAGCGGGAGCGGGATAAGCTCCTACGAGCAGTACTTC
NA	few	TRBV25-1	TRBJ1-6	CASRARADSPLHF	TGTGCCAGCAGGGCCAGGGCGGATTCACCCCTCCACTTT
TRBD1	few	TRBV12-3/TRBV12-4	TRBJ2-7	CASSLGTGGYEQYF	TGTGCCAGCAGTTTGGGGACAGGGGGCTACGAGCAGTACTTC
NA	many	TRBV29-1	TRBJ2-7	CSVGRDLGGEQYF	TGCAGCGTTGGGAGGGACCTCGGAGGGGAGCAGTACTTC
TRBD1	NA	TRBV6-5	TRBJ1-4	CASSYARDRGLTRLFF	TGTGCCAGCAGCTACGCGAGGGACAGGGGCCTTACAAGGCTGTTTTTT
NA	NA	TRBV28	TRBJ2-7	CASSLGGLGYEQYF	TGTGCCAGCAGTTTAGGGGGATTAGGCTACGAGCAGTACTTC
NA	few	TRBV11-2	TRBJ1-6	CASSLENGGPLHF	TGTGCCAGCAGCTTAGAGAACGGAGGGCCCCTCCACTTT
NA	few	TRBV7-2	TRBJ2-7	CASSLVVGTSYEQYF	TGTGCCAGCAGCTTAGTTGTAGGGACATCCTACGAGCAGTACTTC
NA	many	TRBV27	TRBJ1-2	CASSLSGSGIGRNYGYTF	TGTGCCAGCAGTTTATCTGGTAGTGGGATCGGGCGAAACTATGGCTACACCTTC
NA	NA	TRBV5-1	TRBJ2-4	CASSFPSDVGKNIQYF	TGCGCCAGCAGCTTTCCCTCGGACGTCGGTAAAAACATTCAGTACTTC
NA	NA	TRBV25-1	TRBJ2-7	CASSAFSGVAYEQYF	TGTGCCAGCAGTGCGTTCTCCGGCGTAGCCTACGAGCAGTACTTC
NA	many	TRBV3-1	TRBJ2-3	CASSQEGGIGTDTQYF	TGTGCCAGCAGCCAAGAGGGCGGGATCGGGACAGATACGCAGTATTTT
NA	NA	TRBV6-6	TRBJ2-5	CASSSNREETQYF	TGTGCCAGCAGTTCAAACAGGGAAGAGACCCAGTACTTC
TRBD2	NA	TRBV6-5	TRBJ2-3	CASSYSSAGGPLNTQYF	TGTGCCAGCAGTTACTCTTCCGCGGGGGGGCCTCTAAATACGCAGTATTTT
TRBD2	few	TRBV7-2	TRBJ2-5	CASSFRTSGDQETQYF	TGTGCCAGCAGCTTTAGGACTAGCGGGGACCAAGAGACCCAGTACTTC
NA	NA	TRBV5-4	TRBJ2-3	CAIPGGTDTQYF	TGTGCCATTCCGGGGGGCACAGATACGCAGTATTTT
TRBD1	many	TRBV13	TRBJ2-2	CASSLKQGAVGELFF	TGTGCCAGCAGCCTAAAACAGGGGGCGGTCGGGGAGCTGTTTTTT
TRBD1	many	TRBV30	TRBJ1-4	CAWTRTGVNEKLFF	TGTGCCTGGACCCGAACAGGGGTTAATGAAAAACTGTTTTTT
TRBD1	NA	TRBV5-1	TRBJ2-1	CASSLTDREGISWDEQFF	TGCGCCAGCAGTCTCACCGACAGGGAAGGGATTTCCTGGGATGAGCAGTTCTTC